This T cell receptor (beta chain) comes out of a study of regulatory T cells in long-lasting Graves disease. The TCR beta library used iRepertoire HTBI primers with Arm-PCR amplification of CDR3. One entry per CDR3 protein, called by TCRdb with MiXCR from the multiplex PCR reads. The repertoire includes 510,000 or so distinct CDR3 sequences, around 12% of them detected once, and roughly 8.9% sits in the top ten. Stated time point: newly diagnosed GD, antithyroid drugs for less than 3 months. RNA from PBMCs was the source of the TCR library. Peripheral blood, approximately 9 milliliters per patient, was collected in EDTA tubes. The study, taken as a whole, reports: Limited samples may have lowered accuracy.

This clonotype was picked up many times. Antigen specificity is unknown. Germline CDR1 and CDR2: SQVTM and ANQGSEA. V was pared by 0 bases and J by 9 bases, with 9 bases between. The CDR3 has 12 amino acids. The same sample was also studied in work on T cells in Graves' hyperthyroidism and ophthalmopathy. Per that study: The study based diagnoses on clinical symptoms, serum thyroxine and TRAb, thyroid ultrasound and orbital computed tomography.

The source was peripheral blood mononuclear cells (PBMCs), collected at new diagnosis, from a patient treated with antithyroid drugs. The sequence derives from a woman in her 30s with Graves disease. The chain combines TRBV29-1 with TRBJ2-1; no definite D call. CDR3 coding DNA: TGCAGCGTTGAAGAATGGTCAGGTGAGCAGTTCTTC. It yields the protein CSVEEWSGEQFF.